These T cell receptor beta chains were read from a single sample in a study of T cells after yellow fever vaccination. In TCRdb, the 5' RACE reads were re-called with MiXCR into one record per CDR3 protein. The sample consists of hundreds of thousands of distinct CDR3 sequences, about 13% of them appearing once. The sequencing used PBMCs, collected on the day of the yellow fever booster vaccination. These receptor sequences come from a man aged 25-45 years who received the YFV17D yellow fever vaccine. Each CDR3 is given with its conserved first and last residue. The D gene is left open where the match is weak. Rows may omit the clone size; those that give it use once, few, many or a size class.

CAMDREATEAFF | TGTGCTATGGACAGGGAGGCCACTGAAGCTTTCTTT | TRBD1 | . | TRBJ1-1 | TRBV30
CASSLEAFPGPTGELFF | TGCGCCAGCAGCTTGGAAGCTTTCCCGGGTCCCACCGGGGAGCTGTTTTTT | . | many | TRBJ2-2 | TRBV5-1
CSVDAGGSVEQYF | TGCAGCGTTGACGCGGGAGGGTCTGTCGAGCAGTACTTC | TRBD2 | many | TRBJ2-7 | TRBV29-1
CASSLNSPGTSGRVGEQYF | TGTGCCAGCAGCTTAAATAGCCCCGGGACTAGCGGGAGGGTAGGCGAGCAGTACTTC | TRBD2 | . | TRBJ2-7 | TRBV7-6
CARVRDRARDTQYF | TGTGCCAGGGTCCGGGACAGAGCCCGGGATACGCAGTATTTT | TRBD1 | . | TRBJ2-3 | TRBV6-1
CASRPSGRSYNEQFF | TGTGCCAGCAGACCTAGCGGGAGGTCCTACAATGAGCAGTTCTTC | TRBD2 | . | TRBJ2-1 | TRBV7-2
CASSFGIGETQYF | TGTGCCAGCAGTTTCGGAATAGGAGAGACCCAGTACTTC | . | many | TRBJ2-5 | TRBV12-3/TRBV12-4
CASSLGTSGRTYEQYF | TGTGCCAGCAGCTTAGGGACTAGCGGGAGGACCTACGAGCAGTACTTC | TRBD2 | few | TRBJ2-7 | TRBV7-6
CASSQAGSPEAFF | TGCGCCAGCAGCCAAGCGGGATCCCCTGAAGCTTTCTTT | . | few | TRBJ1-1 | TRBV4-3
CGYRGPQKGEQYF | TGTGGCTACAGGGGTCCCCAAAAGGGCGAGCAGTACTTC | TRBD1 | . | TRBJ2-7 | TRBV19
CASSQGGGSMYEQYF | TGTGCCAGCAGCCAAGGGGGCGGGAGTATGTACGAGCAGTACTTC | . | . | TRBJ2-7 | TRBV7-2
CASSFREGETQYF | TGTGCCAGCAGTTTCCGCGAGGGAGAGACCCAGTACTTC | . | few | TRBJ2-5 | TRBV27
CASSKSGKTKNIQYF | TGTGCCAGCAGCAAGTCCGGGAAAACCAAAAACATTCAGTACTTC | . | few | TRBJ2-4 | TRBV28
CASSQDKEAGGGNEQFF | TGTGCCAGCAGCCAAGATAAAGAGGCGGGGGGGGGAAATGAGCAGTTCTTC | TRBD2 | few | TRBJ2-1 | TRBV3-1
CASSLGQGSSKNIQYF | TGCGCCAGCAGCTTGGGACAGGGTTCTTCCAAAAACATTCAGTACTTC | TRBD1 | few | TRBJ2-4 | TRBV5-1
CASSYRAATDTQYF | TGTGCCAGCAGTTATAGGGCCGCCACAGATACGCAGTATTTT | . | few | TRBJ2-3 | TRBV6-2/TRBV6-3
CASRWGPPGGYTF | TGTGCCAGCAGGTGGGGCCCGCCAGGCGGCTACACCTTC | . | . | TRBJ1-2 | TRBV12-3/TRBV12-4
CASRPATDRAGREEDTQYF | TGTGCCAGCAGACCTGCTACCGATCGAGCGGGAAGAGAAGAAGATACGCAGTATTTT | TRBD2 | . | TRBJ2-3 | TRBV12-3/TRBV12-4
CAGSLNIENTEAFF | TGCGCCGGCAGCTTGAATATAGAGAACACTGAAGCTTTCTTT | . | . | TRBJ1-1 | TRBV5-1
CSVPRQGHNEQFF | TGCAGCGTTCCGCGACAGGGGCACAATGAGCAGTTCTTC | TRBD1 | . | TRBJ2-1 | TRBV29-1
CASSQDPDRSNQPQHF | TGTGCCAGCAGCCAAGATCCGGACAGGTCCAATCAGCCCCAGCATTTT | TRBD1 | . | TRBJ1-5 | TRBV4-2
CSAIPSGSSSWGGNEQFF | TGCAGTGCCATACCCAGCGGGAGCTCCTCCTGGGGGGGTAATGAGCAGTTCTTC | TRBD2 | few | TRBJ2-1 | TRBV20-1
CASSEYIRQGTTDTQYF | TGTGCCAGCAGTGAATATATCAGACAGGGGACCACAGATACGCAGTATTTT | TRBD1 | many | TRBJ2-3 | TRBV25-1
CASTVGGKVETQYF | TGCGCCAGCACCGTGGGCGGGAAGGTGGAGACCCAGTACTTC | . | few | TRBJ2-5 | TRBV5-1
CASKGNRGRMNTEAFF | TGCGCCAGCAAGGGAAACAGGGGAAGGATGAACACTGAAGCTTTCTTT | TRBD1 | few | TRBJ1-1 | TRBV5-1
CASSYTGGPWAEQYF | TGTGCCAGCAGCTACACGGGAGGGCCTTGGGCCGAGCAGTACTTC | TRBD2 | many | TRBJ2-7 | TRBV7-8
CASSPPRRDSKNNEQFF | TGCGCCAGCAGCCCCCCTCGCCGGGATTCCAAAAATAATGAGCAGTTCTTC | . | . | TRBJ2-1 | TRBV5-1
CASQKTSGTDTQYF | TGTGCCAGCCAAAAGACTAGCGGCACAGATACGCAGTATTTT | TRBD2 | many | TRBJ2-3 | TRBV7-2
CASSSPGQGSGANVLTF | TGTGCCAGCAGTTCTCCGGGACAGGGCTCTGGGGCCAACGTCCTGACTTTC | TRBD1 | many | TRBJ2-6 | TRBV12-3/TRBV12-4
CASSQDLNRDYGYTF | TGTGCCAGCAGCCAAGATCTAAACAGGGACTATGGCTACACCTTC | . | . | TRBJ1-2 | TRBV4-2
CASSRTLAGGDEQYF | TGTGCCAGCAGCCGTACGCTTGCGGGAGGGGACGAGCAGTACTTC | TRBD2 | . | TRBJ2-7 | TRBV6-1
CASSLGRGLSGELFF | TGTGCCAGCAGTTTGGGAAGGGGCCTTTCCGGGGAGCTGTTTTTT | . | few | TRBJ2-2 | TRBV12-3/TRBV12-4
CASSSFDRVKTGELFF | TGTGCCAGCAGCTCTTTTGACAGGGTAAAGACCGGGGAGCTGTTTTTT | TRBD1 | . | TRBJ2-2 | TRBV5-6
CAISEGPYTGELFF | TGTGCCATCAGTGAGGGACCTTATACCGGGGAGCTGTTTTTT | . | few | TRBJ2-2 | TRBV10-3
CASLPGTNFYNEQFF | TGTGCCAGCCTCCCCGGGACCAACTTTTACAATGAGCAGTTCTTC | . | . | TRBJ2-1 | TRBV11-2
CASSYSNRASYEQYF | TGTGCCAGCAGTTACTCGAACCGGGCCTCCTACGAGCAGTACTTC | . | few | TRBJ2-7 | TRBV6-5
CSARELVIDTQYF | TGCAGTGCTAGAGAACTAGTAATTGATACGCAGTATTTT | . | once | TRBJ2-3 | TRBV20-1
CASSLTDRANYGYTF | TGTGCCAGCAGCTTAACGGACAGAGCTAACTATGGCTACACCTTC | . | . | TRBJ1-2 | TRBV11-2
CASSWGGTNYEQYF | TGTGCCAGCAGTTGGGGAGGGACAAATTACGAGCAGTACTTC | . | few | TRBJ2-7 | TRBV12-3/TRBV12-4
CASSRGQGQETQYF | TGCGCCAGCAGCCGTGGACAGGGGCAAGAGACCCAGTACTTC | TRBD1 | many | TRBJ2-5 | TRBV5-1
CSAGGRYEQYF | TGCAGTGCAGGGGGCCGATACGAGCAGTACTTC | TRBD1 | . | TRBJ2-7 | TRBV20-1
CASSLDFDSAGANVLTF | TGTGCCAGCAGCCTGGACTTTGATTCCGCCGGGGCCAACGTCCTGACTTTC | . | once | TRBJ2-6 | TRBV11-2
CSARPGWAEEQYF | TGCAGTGCTAGACCCGGGTGGGCCGAGGAGCAGTACTTC | . | . | TRBJ2-7 | TRBV20-1
CASSVEGSQYF | TGTGCCAGCAGCGTAGAGGGTTCGCAGTATTTT | . | many | TRBJ2-3 | TRBV11-2
CASSLSQNNQPQHF | TGTGCCAGCAGTTTATCCCAGAACAATCAGCCCCAGCATTTT | . | . | TRBJ1-5 | TRBV12-3/TRBV12-4
CASSLDSYSYEQYF | TGCGCCAGCAGCTTGGACAGCTACTCCTACGAGCAGTACTTC | . | few | TRBJ2-7 | TRBV5-1
CASSQNSGSYNEQFF | TGTGCCAGTTCCCAAAATAGCGGCTCCTACAATGAGCAGTTCTTC | . | . | TRBJ2-1 | TRBV19
CASSQVTSGSSYEQYF | TGTGCCAGCAGCCAAGTAACTAGCGGAAGCTCCTACGAGCAGTACTTC | TRBD2 | . | TRBJ2-7 | TRBV14
CASLRGSVPDTQYF | TGTGCCAGCCTGAGGGGGTCCGTCCCAGATACGCAGTATTTT | . | . | TRBJ2-3 | TRBV28
CSAGDWSYNEQFF | TGCAGTGCTGGGGACTGGTCCTACAATGAGCAGTTCTTC | . | once | TRBJ2-1 | TRBV20-1
CASGDLNREGNEQFF | TGTGCCAGCGGGGATTTGAACAGGGAAGGTAATGAGCAGTTCTTC | . | once | TRBJ2-1 | TRBV2